These 26 T cell receptor beta chains share one sample of origin, sequenced in a study of blood T cell repertoires in COVID-19. Clones were sequenced by immunoSEQ multiplex PCR, and TCRdb holds only the in-frame ones, with some missing. The sample has about 360,000 clones; around 87% are singletons. Sequencing used PBMCs or T cells enriched from blood (not recorded which). The receptors were gathered from a man aged 25-40 years who had recovered from COVID-19.

The chain employs TRBV5-4 and TRBJ1-6; 8 nucleotides match TRBD1. Germline assignment: CDR1 SGHNT and CDR2 YYREEE (reference sequence). V trimming: 3 bases; J trimming: 9 bases; junction bases outside the gene matches: 8. The CDR3 runs to 15 residues. The CDR3 sequence: CASSYGQGLSSPLHF. CDR3 in DNA: TGTGCCAGCAGCTACGGACAGGGATTGTCTTCACCCCTCCACTTT.

The genes are TRBV12-2 and TRBJ2-3; TRBD2, the table's D call, was not compared with the DNA. TRBV12-2 is an annotated pseudogene. CDR3 length: 13 residues. The CDR3 reads CAKLAGEQDTQYF. The CDR3, as DNA: TGTGCCAAACTAGCGGGGGAACAAGATACGCAGTATTTT.

The chain carries TRBV10-1 and TRBJ1-5; D is undetermined. Germline V lookup: CDR1 WNHNN, CDR2 SYGVQD (reference sequence). The CDR3 consists of 15 residues. Trimming stripped 0 bases from V and 5 bases from J, with 11 bases between. CDR3 protein: CASSESPGRYQPQHF. CDR3 DNA sequence: TGCGCCAGCAGTGAGTCCCCGGGTAGATATCAGCCCCAGCATTTT.

V usage is TRBV9 and J usage is TRBJ1-6, with D possibly being TRBD1 (5 bases). Trimming stripped 3 bases from V and 9 bases from J, with 13 bases between. Germline V gene data show CDR1 as SGDLS and CDR2 as YYNGEE. The CDR3 consists of 14 residues. CDR3 loop: CASSAQGLGSPLHF. The CDR3 region has the DNA TGTGCCAGCAGCGCTCAGGGTCTCGGTTCACCCCTCCACTTT.

This chain connects TRBV7-9 to TRBJ1-5, with D possibly matching TRBD1 (6 bases). The CDR3 extends over 14 amino acids. The ends were cut back, 4 bases at V and 6 bases at J, with 13 bases in the middle. Germline CDR1 SEHNR, CDR2 FQNEAQ (reference sequence). The CDR3, as DNA: TGTGCCAGCAGCTCACAGGGAAACGGTCAGCCCCAGCATTTT. Translation: CASSSQGNGQPQHF.

The rearrangement uses TRBV2 and TRBJ1-4; 7 bases fit TRBD1. The CDR3 sequence is 16 residues long. The junction had 13 bases not matched to a gene; V was cut back by 7 bases and J by 5 bases. The germline CDR1 and CDR2 sequences are SNHLY and FYNNEI. The DNA for the CDR3 is TGTGCCAGCACCGTGACAGGGCCTCAAAGCAATGAAAAACTGTTTTTT. This translates into CASTVTGPQSNEKLFF.

The chain employs TRBV10-2 and TRBJ1-2; TRBD1 matches at 8 bases. In germline, CDR1 is WSHSY, CDR2 SAAADI. Trimming took 2 bases from V and 5 from J; bases not matched to a gene: 1. This CDR3 has 13 residues. The CDR3 region has the DNA TGCGCCAGCAGTGAGAACAGGGGGTATGGCTACACCTTC. Protein product: CASSENRGYGYTF.

The V call is TRBV12-3 or TRBV12-4, the J call TRBJ1-2, with D unclear. The CDR3 has 13 amino acids. The V end lost 3 bases, the J end lost 4 bases, and 9 bases lay between the germline ends. Here the CDR3 reads CASSLGRAYGYTF. The CDR3 DNA reads TGTGCCAGCAGTTTGGGCAGAGCCTATGGCTACACCTTC.

The chain links TRBV9 to TRBJ2-2, with D maybe TRBD2 (5 bases). V was cut by 1 base and J by 5 bases, with 12 bases left in between. CDR3 length: 15 amino acids. Germline loops: CDR1 SGDLS, CDR2 YYNGEE. The CDR3 DNA is TGTGCCAGCAGCGTAAATGGAGGTCGAACCGGGGAGCTGTTTTTT. Its protein product is CASSVNGGRTGELFF.

This chain uses TRBV19 with TRBJ1-5; possibly TRBD1 for D (6 bases). V was shortened by 5 bases and J by 4 bases, with 18 bases between the two germline ends. Looked up from germline, CDR1 is LNHDA and CDR2 is SQIVND (reference sequence). There are 16 residues in the CDR3. CDR3: CASSAGGRVINQPQHF. CDR3 in DNA: TGTGCCAGTAGTGCGGGGGGCAGGGTCATAAATCAGCCCCAGCATTTT. Drawing the rest from reference TRBV19 and TRBJ1-5, the complete variable domain is DGGITQSPKYLFRKEGQNVTLSCEQNLNHDAMYWYRQDPGQGLRLIYYSQIVNDFQKGDIAEGYSVSREKKESFPLTVTSAQKNPTAFYLCASSAGGRVINQPQHFGDGTRLSIL.

This sequence joins TRBV4-3 and TRBJ1-2; the D is unclear. Trimming removed 4 bases from V and 2 bases from J, with 8 bases in between. Germline CDR1 and CDR2: LGHNA and YSLEER. The CDR3 runs 13 residues. The CDR3 DNA reads TGCGCCAGCAGCCGAGGAATGAACTATGGCTACACCTTC. This translates into CASSRGMNYGYTF.

The CDR3 protein is CASSEAGQPIYGYTF. The CDR3 bases are TGTGCCAGCAGTGAAGCGGGGCAGCCCATCTATGGCTACACCTTC. The V gene is TRBV6-1, the J gene TRBJ1-2; D is perhaps TRBD1 (5 bases). The CDR3 has 15 amino acids. The V end lost 0 bases, the J end lost 4 bases, and 12 bases lay between the germline ends. CDR1 is MNHNS and CDR2 is SASEGT in the germline V gene.

The chain couples TRBV4-1 to TRBJ2-2, with 10 bases fitting TRBD1. CDR1 and CDR2 from the germline V gene are MGHRA and YSYEKL. With V trimmed by 0 bases and J by 3 bases, 4 bases remained unmatched. This CDR3 comprises 17 residues. The CDR3 coding sequence is TGCGCCAGCAGCCAAGATAGACAGGGGGCATACACCGGGGAGCTGTTTTTT. It is translated as CASSQDRQGAYTGELFF.

This clone was seen a few times. V usage is TRBV5-8 and J usage is TRBJ1-1, with a possible D match to TRBD1 (6 bases). V lost 1 base, J lost 0 bases, and 16 bases lay in between. The length of the CDR3 is 17 residues. Germline V CDR1 and CDR2: SGHTS, YDEGEE. As DNA, the CDR3 is TGTGCCAGCAGCTTGACAGGGTCCCTCTGGATGAACACTGAAGCTTTCTTT. It specifies CASSLTGSLWMNTEAFF.

This clone is a singleton in its sample. V is TRBV6-5 and J is TRBJ2-1; possibly TRBD1 for D (6 bases). V gave up 4 bases and J gave up 9 bases, with 10 bases separating them. Germline values: CDR1 MNHEY, CDR2 SVGAGI. CDR3 length: 12 amino acids. This CDR3 reads CASSSIGGEQFF. In DNA, the CDR3 is TGTGCCAGCAGTTCAATAGGGGGTGAGCAGTTCTTC.

The gene calls are TRBV2 and TRBJ1-1; D gene unclear. There are 13 residues in the CDR3. Germline CDR1 reads SNHLY; CDR2 reads FYNNEI. The V end lost 2 bases, the J end lost 4 bases, and 8 bases lay between the germline ends. The CDR3 spells CASSESPGTEAFF. Here the CDR3 DNA reads TGTGCCAGCAGTGAATCCCCAGGCACTGAAGCTTTCTTT.

The rearrangement joins TRBV7-2 to TRBJ1-5, with D perhaps TRBD1 (6 bases). V dropped 5 bases and J dropped 0 bases, with 11 bases sitting between them. This CDR3 comprises 15 residues. Germline V gives CDR1 SGHTA, CDR2 FQGNSA. The CDR3 DNA follows: TGTGCCAGCAGCAAGGGGGTAAATAGCAATCAGCCCCAGCATTTT. Translated, it gives CASSKGVNSNQPQHF.

The rearrangement links TRBV4-1 to TRBJ2-7; D might be TRBD2 (7 bases). The germline CDR1 and CDR2 sequences are MGHRA and YSYEKL. This CDR3 has 14 amino acids. Between the trimmed V and J ends, which lost 5 bases and 5 bases, there was a span of 16 bases. The CDR3 DNA follows: TGCGCCAGCAGCTTGCGTGGGGGGGGGCACGAGCAGTACTTC. Protein product: CASSLRGGGHEQYF.

The chain couples TRBV6-6 to TRBJ1-1; TRBD1 agrees at 7 bases. The V segment lost 5 bases and the J segment 5 bases; nucleotides outside the gene matches: 5. The CDR3 loop spans 13 amino acids. Germline-derived CDR1 and CDR2 are MNHNY and SVGAGI (reference sequence). The CDR3 DNA reads as TGTGCCAGCAGTCAGACAGGGCTAACTGAAGCTTTCTTT. As protein: CASSQTGLTEAFF.

A word on this clone: One end of the junction varies from germline; a read error may be responsible. CDR3 in DNA: TGTGCCAGCTCAGCACCCCCAAGGGGAAGAAACACTGAAGCTTTCTTT. It encodes CASSAPPRGRNTEAFF. This chain joins TRBV18 and TRBJ1-1, with D possibly TRBD1 on 5 matching bases. The CDR3 covers 16 residues. Germline V gene data show CDR1 as KGHSH and CDR2 as LQKENI.

The chain carries TRBV5-4 and TRBJ1-4; no definite D call. The CDR3 runs to 15 residues. Trimming shortened V by 6 bases and J by 0 bases, and 12 bases separated the two germline ends. Germline values: CDR1 SGHNT, CDR2 YYREEE (reference sequence). DNA of the CDR3: TGTGCCAGCAAGCCTCGAGAAGCAACTAATGAAAAACTGTTTTTT. Residues: CASKPREATNEKLFF.

The chain uses TRBV27 and TRBJ1-4; D is unclear. The V gene lost 6 bases and the J gene lost 0 bases, with 11 bases spanning the gap. CDR1 and CDR2 (germline): MNHEY, SMNVEV (reference sequence). CDR3 length: 15 amino acids. CDR3 loop: CASSRRRPTNEKLFF. In nucleotides, the CDR3 is TGTGCCAGCAGCCGAAGGAGACCAACTAATGAAAAACTGTTTTTT.

The chain carries TRBV5-1 and TRBJ2-1; 8 nucleotides match TRBD1. J was trimmed by 8 bases and V by 4 bases; bases with no gene match: 8. CDR1 and CDR2 from the germline V gene are SGHRS and YFSETQ. This CDR3 comprises 14 residues. The chain's CDR3 is CASSAGQGTDEQFF. In nucleotides, the CDR3 is TGCGCCAGCAGCGCCGGACAGGGAACGGATGAGCAGTTCTTC.

This rearrangement joins TRBV7-2 to TRBJ2-7; D is uncertain. The V end lost 1 base, the J end lost 2 bases, and 15 bases lay between the germline ends. CDR3 length: 16 residues. Germline-derived CDR1 and CDR2 are SGHTA and FQGNSA. The CDR3, as DNA: TGTGCCAGCAGCTTAGGTCTACAGACGAGTCCCTACGAGCAGTACTTC. As protein: CASSLGLQTSPYEQYF.

CDR3 sequence (DNA): TGTGCCAGCAGCTTGGGAACCGGTTCTAATGAAAAACTGTTTTTT. Encoded protein: CASSLGTGSNEKLFF. The chain has TRBV5-5 and TRBJ1-4, with D unclear. Germline values: CDR1 SGHKS, CDR2 YYEKEE (reference sequence). V was shortened by 0 bases and J by 3 bases, with 9 bases between the two germline ends. The CDR3 contains 15 residues.

This chain connects TRBV10-3 to TRBJ2-7; 7 bases align to TRBD1. The CDR3 is 14 residues long. Germline lookup yields CDR1 ENHRY and CDR2 SYGVKD. The V and J ends lost 6 bases and 5 bases, in that order; junction bases with no gene match: 10. The CDR3 here is CAISRTGTVHEQYF. The CDR3 DNA sequence: TGTGCCATCAGCCGAACCGGGACAGTACACGAGCAGTACTTC.